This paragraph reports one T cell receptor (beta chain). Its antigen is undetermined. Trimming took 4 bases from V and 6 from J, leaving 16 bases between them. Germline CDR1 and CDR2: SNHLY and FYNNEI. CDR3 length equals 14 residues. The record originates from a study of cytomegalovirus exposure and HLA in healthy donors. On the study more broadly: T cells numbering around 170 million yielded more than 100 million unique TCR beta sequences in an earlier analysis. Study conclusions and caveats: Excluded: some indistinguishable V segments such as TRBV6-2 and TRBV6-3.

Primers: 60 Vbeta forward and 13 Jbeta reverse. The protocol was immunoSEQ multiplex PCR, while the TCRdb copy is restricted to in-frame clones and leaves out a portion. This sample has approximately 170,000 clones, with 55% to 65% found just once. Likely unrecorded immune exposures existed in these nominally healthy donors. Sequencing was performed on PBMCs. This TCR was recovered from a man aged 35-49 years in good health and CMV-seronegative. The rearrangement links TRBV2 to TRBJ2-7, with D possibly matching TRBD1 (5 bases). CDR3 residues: CASSVGRVQGEQYF. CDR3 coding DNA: TGTGCCAGCAGTGTGGGCAGGGTGCAGGGCGAGCAGTACTTC.